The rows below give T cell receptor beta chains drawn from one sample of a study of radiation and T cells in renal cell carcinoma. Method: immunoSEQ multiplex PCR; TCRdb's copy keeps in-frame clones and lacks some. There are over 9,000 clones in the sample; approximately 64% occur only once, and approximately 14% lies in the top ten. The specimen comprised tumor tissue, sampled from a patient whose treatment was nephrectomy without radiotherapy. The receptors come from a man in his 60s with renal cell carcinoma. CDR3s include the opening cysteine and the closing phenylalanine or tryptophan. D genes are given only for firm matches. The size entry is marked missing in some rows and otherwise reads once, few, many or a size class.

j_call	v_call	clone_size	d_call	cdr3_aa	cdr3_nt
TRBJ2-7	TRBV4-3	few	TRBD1	CASSQVTHRGNPAYEQYF	TGCGCCAGCAGCCAAGTGACCCACAGGGGAAATCCTGCCTACGAGCAGTACTTC
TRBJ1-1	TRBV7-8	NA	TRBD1	CASSQRQGRDTEAFF	TGTGCCAGCAGCCAACGACAGGGGAGGGACACTGAAGCTTTCTTT
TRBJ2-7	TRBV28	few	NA	CASSSPDPISYEQYF	TGTGCCAGCAGTAGCCCGGACCCAATATCCTACGAGCAGTACTTC
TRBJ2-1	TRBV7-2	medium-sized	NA	CASSLRLGSRNEQFF	TGTGCCAGCAGCCTACGACTAGGAAGTAGGAATGAGCAGTTCTTC
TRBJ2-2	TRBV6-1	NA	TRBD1	CASRTGDTGELFF	TGTGCCAGCAGGACAGGGGACACCGGGGAGCTGTTTTTT
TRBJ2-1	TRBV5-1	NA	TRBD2	CASSSLAGGSENEQFF	TGCGCCAGCAGCTCTTTAGCGGGAGGGTCAGAGAATGAGCAGTTCTTC
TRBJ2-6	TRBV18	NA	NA	CASSPPGSQGSAGANVLTF	TGTGCCAGCTCACCACCGGGAAGCCAGGGCTCAGCTGGGGCCAACGTCCTGACTTTC
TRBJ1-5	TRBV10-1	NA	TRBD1	CASSETTLRQGLTQPQHF	TGCGCCAGCAGTGAAACTACTCTCAGACAGGGGCTGACTCAGCCCCAGCATTTT
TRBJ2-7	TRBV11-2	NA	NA	CASSLTSGSQGYEQYF	TGTGCCAGCAGCCTAACCTCGGGCAGCCAAGGCTACGAGCAGTACTTC
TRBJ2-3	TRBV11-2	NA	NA	CASSFAGGRIYTQYF	TGTGCCAGCAGCTTCGCTGGCGGGCGGATCTATACGCAGTATTTT
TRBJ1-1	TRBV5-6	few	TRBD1	CASSLAGGATEAFF	TGTGCCAGCAGCTTGGCAGGGGGAGCGACTGAAGCTTTCTTT
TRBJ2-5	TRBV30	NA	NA	CAWSGGQETQYF	TGTGCCTGGAGTGGTGGACAAGAGACCCAGTACTTC
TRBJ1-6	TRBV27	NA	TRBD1	CATGGGGSYNSPLHF	TGTGCCACAGGGGGCGGTGGCTCCTATAATTCACCCCTCCACTTT
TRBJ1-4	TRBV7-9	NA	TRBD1	CASSLQGAGEKLFF	TGTGCCAGCAGCTTACAGGGGGCGGGTGAAAAACTGTTTTTT
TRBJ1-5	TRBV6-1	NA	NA	CASRLGSSNQPQHF	TGTGCCAGCAGACTGGGTTCTAGCAATCAGCCCCAGCATTTT
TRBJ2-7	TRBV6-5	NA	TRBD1	CASTADRGAYEQYF	TGTGCCAGCACCGCCGACAGGGGGGCCTACGAGCAGTACTTC
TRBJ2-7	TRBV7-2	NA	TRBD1	CASSQQGGGYEQYF	TGTGCCAGCAGCCAGCAAGGGGGCGGGTACGAGCAGTACTTC
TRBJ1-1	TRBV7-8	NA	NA	CASSRGGPTEAFF	TGTGCCAGCAGCCGAGGGGGACCCACTGAAGCTTTCTTT